This record covers a single T cell receptor beta chain. Its antigen is as yet unknown. This may be a read error: a much more frequent sequence differs by one nucleotide. The CDR3 is 15 residues long. CDR1 SNHLY and CDR2 FYNNEI come from the germline V gene. Each CDR3 protein gets one entry after TCRdb re-called the reads with MiXCR. The sample lists about 490,000 distinct CDR3 sequences; 11% were seen once. The data stem from a study of T cell repertoires in cytomegalovirus infection. For the study at large: CMV infection together with matching HLA type was indicated by public TCR beta signatures.

The study, taken as a whole, reports: CMV carriers having the relevant HLA were flagged by cumulative public TCR beta family frequency. Ex vivo responses were dominated by HLA-C-restricted CMV-specific TCR beta clonotypes.

Sequencing was performed on PBMCs. This sequence was found in a human donor in good health (CMV status not recorded). Some clones in this sample may be carry-over from other donors' samples. This chain uses TRBV2 with TRBJ1-1; D unclear. This chain's CDR3 is CASSAGRSMNTESFF. Here the CDR3 DNA reads TGTGCCAGCAGTGCTGGCCGGAGTATGAACACTGAATCTTTCTTT.